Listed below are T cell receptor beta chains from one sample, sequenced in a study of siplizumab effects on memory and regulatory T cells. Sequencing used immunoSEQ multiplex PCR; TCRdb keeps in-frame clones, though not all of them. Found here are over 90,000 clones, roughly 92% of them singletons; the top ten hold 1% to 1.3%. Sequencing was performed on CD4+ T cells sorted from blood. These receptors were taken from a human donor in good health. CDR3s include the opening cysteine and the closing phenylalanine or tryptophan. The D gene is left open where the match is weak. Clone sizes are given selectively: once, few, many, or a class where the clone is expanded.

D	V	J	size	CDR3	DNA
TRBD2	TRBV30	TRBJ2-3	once	CAWQKAGWADTQYF	TGTGCCTGGCAGAAAGCGGGGTGGGCAGATACGCAGTATTTT
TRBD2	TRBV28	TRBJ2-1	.	CASRETVGGRERGQFF	TGTGCCAGCAGAGAGACTGTAGGTGGTCGGGAGCGGGGGCAGTTCTTC
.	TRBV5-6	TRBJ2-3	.	CASSFAAVGSAFGTDTQYF	TGTGCCAGCAGCTTTGCGGCCGTAGGGAGCGCATTTGGCACAGATACGCAGTATTTT
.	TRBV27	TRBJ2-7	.	CASSSYPPREQYF	TGTGCCAGCAGTTCATATCCCCCTCGCGAGCAGTACTTC
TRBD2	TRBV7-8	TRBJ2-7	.	CASSFVRTSGSGHEQYF	TGTGCCAGCAGCTTTGTCAGGACTAGCGGGAGTGGCCACGAGCAGTACTTC
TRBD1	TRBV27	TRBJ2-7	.	CASSPQGLSYEQYF	TGTGCCAGCAGTCCACAGGGGCTCTCCTACGAGCAGTACTTC
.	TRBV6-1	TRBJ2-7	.	CASSLDRSYEQYF	TGTGCCAGCAGTTTGGACAGATCCTACGAGCAGTACTTC
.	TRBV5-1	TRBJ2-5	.	CASSLVPTEETQYF	TGCGCCAGCAGCTTGGTCCCGACGGAAGAGACCCAGTACTTC
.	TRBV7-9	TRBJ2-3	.	CASSLSQTVDTQYF	TGTGCCAGCAGCTTAAGTCAGACGGTAGATACGCAGTATTTT
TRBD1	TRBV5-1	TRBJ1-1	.	CASSVSTGGLNTEAFF	TGCGCCAGCAGCGTGTCGACAGGGGGTTTGAACACTGAAGCTTTCTTT
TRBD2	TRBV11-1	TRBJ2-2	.	CASSLLLAGDTGELFF	TGTGCCAGCAGCTTATTGCTAGCGGGAGACACCGGGGAGCTGTTTTTT
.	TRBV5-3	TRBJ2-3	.	CARSFPTPTDTQYF	TGTGCCAGAAGCTTCCCGACCCCCACAGATACGCAGTATTTT
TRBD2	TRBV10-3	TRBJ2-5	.	CAIGTSGLSETQYF	TGTGCCATTGGAACTAGCGGGCTTTCAGAGACCCAGTACTTC
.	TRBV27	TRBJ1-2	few	CASSPNRAPYGYTF	TGTGCCAGCAGCCCGAACAGGGCCCCCTATGGCTACACCTTC
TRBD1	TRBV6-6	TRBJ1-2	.	CASSYSGNRGNGYTF	TGTGCCAGCAGTTACTCTGGCAACAGGGGGAATGGCTACACCTTC
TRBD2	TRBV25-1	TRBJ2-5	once	CASRVTGTRAATQYF	TGTGCCAGCAGAGTGACCGGGACTAGGGCGGCGACCCAGTACTTC
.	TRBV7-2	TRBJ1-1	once	CASSLGRNTEAFF	TGTGCCAGCAGCTTAGGGAGGAACACTGAAGCTTTCTTT
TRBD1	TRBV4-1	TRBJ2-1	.	CASSQLGGQGYSEQFF	TGCGCCAGCAGCCAATTGGGGGGACAGGGATATAGTGAGCAGTTCTTC
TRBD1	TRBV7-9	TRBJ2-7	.	CASALQQGNSYEQYF	TGTGCCAGCGCGCTACAACAGGGGAATTCCTACGAGCAGTACTTC
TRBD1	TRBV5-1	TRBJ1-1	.	CASSSRQGNTEAFF	TGCGCCAGCAGCTCTCGACAGGGGAACACTGAAGCTTTCTTT
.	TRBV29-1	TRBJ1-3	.	CSVEGPGTPGNTIYF	TGCAGCGTTGAGGGACCCGGGACTCCTGGAAACACCATATATTTT
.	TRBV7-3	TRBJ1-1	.	CASSLDPRTRNTEAFF	TGTGCCAGCAGCTTAGACCCAAGGACGAGGAACACTGAAGCTTTCTTT
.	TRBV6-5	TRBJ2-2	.	CASSYRQGTGELFF	TGTGCCAGCAGTTACCGGCAGGGCACCGGGGAGCTGTTTTTT
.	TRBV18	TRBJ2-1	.	CASSRDMDKEQFF	TGTGCCAGCTCACGAGATATGGACAAAGAGCAGTTCTTC
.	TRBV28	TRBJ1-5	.	CASSAAGVQPQHF	TGTGCCAGCAGTGCCGCAGGGGTTCAGCCCCAGCATTTT
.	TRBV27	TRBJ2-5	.	CASRAGDWISSVTQYF	TGTGCCAGCAGAGCAGGGGATTGGATTTCAAGCGTGACCCAGTACTTC
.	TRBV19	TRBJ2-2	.	CASVGWTKSPGELFF	TGTGCCAGTGTGGGTTGGACCAAGAGTCCCGGGGAGCTGTTTTTT
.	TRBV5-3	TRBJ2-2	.	CARSLRGNTGELFF	TGTGCCAGAAGCCTCAGAGGGAACACCGGGGAGCTGTTTTTT
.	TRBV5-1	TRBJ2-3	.	CASSSRGRDTDTQYF	TGCGCCAGCAGCTCGAGGGGCAGGGACACAGATACGCAGTATTTT
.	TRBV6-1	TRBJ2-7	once	CASSANRRVRLLTSYEQYF	TGTGCCAGCAGTGCCAATCGTCGGGTAAGGCTCCTGACCTCCTACGAGCAGTACTTC
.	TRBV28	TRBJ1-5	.	CASSLKGGYNQPQHF	TGTGCCAGCAGTTTAAAAGGAGGTTACAATCAGCCCCAGCATTTT
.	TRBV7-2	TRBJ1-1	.	CASSFFGDNTEAFF	TGTGCCAGCAGCTTTTTCGGAGACAACACTGAAGCTTTCTTT
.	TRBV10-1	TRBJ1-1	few	CASSESGRPTEAFF	TGCGCCAGCAGTGAGTCGGGTAGACCTACTGAAGCTTTCTTT
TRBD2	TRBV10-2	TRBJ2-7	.	CASSKQVGTSVYEQYF	TGCGCCAGCAGTAAACAGGTGGGGACTAGTGTGTACGAGCAGTACTTC
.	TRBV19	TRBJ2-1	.	CASSIVLSDFLASYNEQFF	TGTGCCAGTAGTATAGTCCTATCGGATTTCCTCGCCTCCTACAATGAGCAGTTCTTC
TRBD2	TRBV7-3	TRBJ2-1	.	CASSRLAGTYNEQFF	TGTGCCAGCAGCAGACTAGCGGGAACCTACAATGAGCAGTTCTTC
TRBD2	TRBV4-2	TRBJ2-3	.	CASSQPAGTSGGGAQYF	TGTGCCAGCAGCCAGCCAGCCGGGACTAGCGGAGGGGGGGCGCAGTATTTT